The next 28 T cell receptor beta chains were all read from a single sample in a study of T-cell memory formation after mild COVID-19. TCRdb reprocessed the 5' RACE reads with MiXCR, giving one entry per CDR3 protein. The sample lists about 340,000 distinct CDR3 sequences; 20% to 25% were seen once. The sample was PBMCs or a T cell subset sorted from them (not recorded which). These receptors all come from an adult woman who had mild COVID-19 (a few samples of this study predate the infection). Cell type and time point are not known.

This clonotype was counted ten times or more. This rearrangement joins TRBV7-3 to TRBJ2-1; tentatively, D is TRBD2 (5 bases). Trimming left V 5 bases short and J 2 bases short, with 10 bases between. Per the germline V gene, CDR1 is SGHTA and CDR2 is FQGTGA. The CDR3 has 14 residues. CDR3 residues: CASSPEGPYNEQFF. The CDR3 nucleotides read TGTGCCAGCAGCCCCGAGGGCCCCTACAATGAGCAGTTCTTC.

The rearrangement joins TRBV6-2 or TRBV6-3 to TRBJ2-1, with TRBD1 identical over 7 bases. The CDR3 totals 19 residues. From germline, CDR1 is MNHEY and CDR2 SVGEGT. V trimming: 2 bases; J trimming: 4 bases; junction bases outside the gene matches: 17. The DNA of the CDR3 is TGTGCCAGCAGTTACCGACAGGGTTTAGCTGTTGTGCTGTACAATGAGCAGTTCTTC. Its protein is CASSYRQGLAVVLYNEQFF.

Ten or more counts support this clonotype. The CDR3 sequence is CATSSNIGGYEQYF. The CDR3 DNA follows: TGTGCCACCAGCAGCAACATCGGGGGGTACGAGCAGTACTTC. The chain links TRBV15 to TRBJ2-7, with 7 bases lining up with TRBD2. The V gene end was trimmed by 3 bases and the J gene end by 4 bases; junction bases not matched to a gene: 6. The CDR3 spans 14 residues. The germline V gene encodes CDR1 LNHNV and CDR2 YYDKDF (reference sequence).

This clonotype was picked up a small number of times. This chain links TRBV11-3 with TRBJ2-2; possibly TRBD1 for D (6 bases). The CDR3 length is 14 residues. Trimming cost V 1 base and J 5 bases, with 8 bases left between them. Germline assignment: CDR1 SGHNT and CDR2 YENEEA. Here the CDR3 DNA reads TGTGCCAGCAGCTTAGGGGGGCAAACCGGGGAGCTGTTTTTT. This sequence encodes CASSLGGQTGELFF.

This clonotype came up a few times. This chain connects TRBV20-1 to TRBJ2-7, with D possibly being TRBD1 (6 bases). The CDR3 spans 12 residues. From germline, CDR1 is DFQATT and CDR2 SNEGSKA (reference sequence). Deletions cut 6 bases from V and 2 bases from J, with 11 bases between. CDR3 DNA sequence: TGCAGTGCCCGTCAGGGGACCTACGAGCAGTACTTC. Protein sequence: CSARQGTYEQYF.

The chain recombines TRBV3-1 with TRBJ2-7, with D perhaps given as TRBD1 or TRBD2 (5 bases each). The CDR3 covers 12 residues. The V end lost 1 base, the J end lost 7 bases, and 8 bases lay between the germline ends. Germline V lookup: CDR1 LGHDT, CDR2 YNNKEL (reference sequence). The CDR3 DNA is TGTGCCAGCAGCCAAGGAGGGGTTGAGCAGTACTTC. Its protein product is CASSQGGVEQYF.

This clonotype has just a few counts. The gene calls are TRBV20-1 and TRBJ2-7; possibly TRBD1 for D (5 bases). V gave up 3 bases and J gave up 3 bases, with 9 bases separating them. CDR3 length: 12 amino acids. Germline V gene lookup returns CDR1 DFQATT and CDR2 SNEGSKA (reference sequence). The chain's CDR3 is CSARDKYYEQYF. CDR3 nucleotides: TGCAGTGCTAGGGACAAGTACTACGAGCAGTACTTC.

The chain uses TRBV9 and TRBJ2-1; D gene uncertain. Germline-derived CDR1 and CDR2 are SGDLS and YYNGEE. V lost 3 bases and J 8 bases, leaving 12 bases between the germline ends. CDR3 size: 13 residues. In DNA form, the CDR3 reads TGTGCCAGCAGCGGATACAGCTTTGATGAGCAGTTCTTC. It translates to CASSGYSFDEQFF.

This clonotype came up a few times. The chain joins TRBV7-9 to TRBJ2-7, with a weak D call TRBD1 (5 bases). With 4 bases removed from V and 3 bases from J, the gap between germline ends came to 13 bases. This CDR3 has 14 residues. Germline lookup yields CDR1 SEHNR and CDR2 FQNEAQ (reference sequence). CDR3 bases: TGTGCCAGCAGCTCGACAGTATTTTACTACGAGCAGTACTTC. As protein: CASSSTVFYYEQYF.

V and J are TRBV19 and TRBJ1-2; no reliable D call. This CDR3 spans 11 amino acids. The germline CDR1 and CDR2 sequences are LNHDA and SQIVND (reference sequence). The germline V and J ends were trimmed by 5 bases and 7 bases, with 8 bases remaining between them. The CDR3 loop is CASSPSLGYTF. In DNA, the CDR3 is TGTGCCAGTAGTCCATCACTTGGCTACACCTTC.

This clonotype came up once. The chain recombines TRBV4-1 with TRBJ1-2, with 8 bases identical to TRBD1. V was pared by 0 bases and J by 5 bases, with 11 bases of the junction left unmatched. The CDR3 contains 17 residues. The germline V gene has CDR1 MGHRA and CDR2 YSYEKL. CDR3 nucleotide sequence: TGCGCCAGCAGCCAAGATTCTTCGGGCAGGGGGCTTTATGGCTACACCTTC. Encoded protein: CASSQDSSGRGLYGYTF.

This clonotype appeared many times. The junction shows a germline mismatch at one end, possibly a read error. The V call is TRBV5-1, the J call TRBJ2-3; D ambiguous. Per germline, CDR1 SGHRS and CDR2 YFSETQ. CDR3 length equals 11 residues. The chain's CDR3 is CASSTTDTQYF. The CDR3 nucleotides are TGTGCCAGCAGCACCACAGATACGCAGTATTTT.

The chain has TRBV6-5 and TRBJ1-1, with D possibly TRBD1 on 5 matching bases. Deletions cut 6 bases from V and 4 bases from J, with 15 bases between. CDR1 and CDR2 (germline): MNHEY, SVGAGI. The CDR3 contains 14 residues. As DNA, the CDR3 is TGTGCCAGCAGGATGAGCAATGGGGCCACTGAAGCTTTCTTT. It specifies CASRMSNGATEAFF.

The rearrangement joins TRBV7-2 to TRBJ1-5, with 7 bases aligning to TRBD1. V was pared by 3 bases and J by 1 base, with 3 bases of the junction left unmatched. The length of the CDR3 is 15 residues. In germline, CDR1 is SGHTA, CDR2 FQGNSA. CDR3: CASSFYRGSNQPQHF. The CDR3 nucleotides are TGTGCCAGCAGCTTTTACAGGGGCAGCAATCAGCCCCAGCATTTT. The variable domain in full, with the rest retrieved from reference TRBV7-2 and TRBJ1-5, is GAGVSQSPSNKVTEKGKDVELRCDPISGHTALYWYRQSLGQGLEFLIYFQGNSAPDKSGLPSDRFSAERTGGSVSTLTIQRTQQEDSAVYLCASSFYRGSNQPQHFGDGTRLSIL.

This chain connects TRBV6-5 to TRBJ2-7, with D perhaps TRBD1 (6 bases). The CDR3 is 14 residues long. V was clipped by 0 bases and J by 5 bases, with 11 bases between them. In germline, CDR1 is MNHEY, CDR2 SVGAGI. CDR3 residues: CASSYSQGSHEQYF. For the CDR3, the DNA is TGTGCCAGCAGTTACTCCCAGGGGTCCCACGAGCAGTACTTC.

The chain is built from TRBV7-8 and TRBJ2-1; a possible D gene is TRBD2 (5 bases). V dropped 1 base and J dropped 8 bases, with 9 bases sitting between them. Germline V gene data show CDR1 as SGHVS and CDR2 as FQNEAQ. The length of the CDR3 is 13 residues. CDR3 bases: TGTGCCAGCAGCTTAGATCTGAGGGATGAGCAGTTCTTC. Its translation is CASSLDLRDEQFF.

This clonotype was detected ten times or more. The chain carries TRBV12-3 or TRBV12-4 and TRBJ1-5; D unresolved. There are 13 residues in the CDR3. The ends were cut back, 7 bases at V and 1 base at J, with 8 bases in the middle. The CDR3 sequence is CASNLGSNQPQHF. For the CDR3, the DNA is TGTGCCAGCAACCTGGGGAGCAATCAGCCCCAGCATTTT.

V and J are TRBV18 and TRBJ2-4; 10 bases line up with TRBD2. The germline V gene has CDR1 KGHSH and CDR2 LQKENI. V gave up 6 bases and J gave up 8 bases; unmatched junction bases: 10. The CDR3 runs to 15 residues. CDR3 residues: CASSPSGSLYDIQYF. The CDR3 nucleotides are TGTGCCAGCTCGCCTAGCGGGAGTTTATACGACATTCAGTACTTC.

The genes are TRBV5-1 and TRBJ2-3; D possibly corresponds to TRBD1 (5 bases). V shed 4 bases and J shed 0 bases, with 15 bases lying between them. The CDR3 runs to 16 residues. Germline V gene sequence: CDR1 SGHRS, CDR2 YFSETQ. The CDR3 DNA follows: TGCGCCAGCAGCCGGATGACAGCCCTGAGCACAGATACGCAGTATTTT. It encodes CASSRMTALSTDTQYF.

The rearrangement joins TRBV30 to TRBJ2-1; D unclear. The CDR3 consists of 10 residues. Germline V gives CDR1 GTSNPN, CDR2 SVGIG (reference sequence). With 1 base removed from V and 9 bases from J, the gap between germline ends came to 4 bases. CDR3 coding DNA: TGTGCCTGGAGTGGGACTGAGCAGTTCTTC. The encoded protein is CAWSGTEQFF.

J is TRBJ2-4 and V is TRBV9, with TRBD1 identical over 8 bases. V dropped 3 bases and J dropped 13; count of bases not matched to a gene: 12. Germline CDR1 is SGDLS and CDR2 is YYNGEE. The CDR3 runs to 14 residues. As DNA, the CDR3 is TGTGCCAGCAGCGAGGAGGGGGGCAGGGGGCCCCAGTACTTC. Amino acids: CASSEEGGRGPQYF. Combining the CDR3 with reference TRBV9 and TRBJ2-4 gives the whole variable domain DSGVTQTPKHLITATGQRVTLRCSPRSGDLSVYWYQQSLDQGLQFLIQYYNGEERAKGNILERFSAQQFPDLHSELNLSSLELGDSALYFCASSEEGGRGPQYFGAGTRLSVL.

This sequence joins TRBV5-1 and TRBJ2-5; TRBD2 agrees at 9 bases. Germline V gene sequence: CDR1 SGHRS, CDR2 YFSETQ. The CDR3 spans 15 residues. J lost 4 bases, V lost 7 bases, and 11 bases had no gene match. CDR3 loop: CASQLSGSWGETQYF. The CDR3 DNA is TGCGCCAGCCAACTTAGCGGGAGCTGGGGAGAGACCCAGTACTTC.

The chain employs TRBV12-3 or TRBV12-4 and TRBJ1-1; no clear D gene. V lost 9 bases to trimming and J lost 1 base, with 9 bases between them. This CDR3 is built from 12 residues. The CDR3 sequence is CARIRGNTEAFF. The DNA of the CDR3 is TGTGCCAGGATCCGGGGGAACACTGAAGCTTTCTTT.

V gene TRBV9 combines with J gene TRBJ2-3; D possibly corresponds to TRBD1 (6 bases). The CDR3 loop spans 14 amino acids. Germline CDR1 and CDR2: SGDLS and YYNGEE. V was cut by 1 base and J by 4 bases, with 10 bases left in between. The CDR3 nucleotides are TGTGCCAGCAGCGTAAGGGGGAGTTCAGATACGCAGTATTTT. The encoded protein is CASSVRGSSDTQYF. Together with reference TRBV9 and TRBJ2-3, the CDR3 gives the full variable domain: DSGVTQTPKHLITATGQRVTLRCSPRSGDLSVYWYQQSLDQGLQFLIQYYNGEERAKGNILERFSAQQFPDLHSELNLSSLELGDSALYFCASSVRGSSDTQYFGPGTRLTVL.

The J gene is TRBJ1-1, the V gene TRBV5-1; D remains ambiguous. Trimming left V 1 base short and J 4 bases short, with 17 bases between. Germline V gives CDR1 SGHRS, CDR2 YFSETQ. This CDR3 spans 16 amino acids. CDR3 amino acids: CASSLSSRTATTEAFF. CDR3 nucleotides: TGCGCCAGCAGCTTGTCCTCCCGGACCGCGACCACTGAAGCTTTCTTT.

The V and J genes are TRBV3-1 and TRBJ2-1; possible D gene TRBD1, 5 bases. This CDR3 has 16 residues. Germline-derived CDR1 and CDR2 are LGHDT and YNNKEL (reference sequence). The V end lost 8 bases, the J end lost 7 bases, and 24 bases lay between the germline ends. The CDR3 coding sequence is TGTGCCAGCGCCATACAAGGCTTGCAGGGTGTGAATGAGCAGTTCTTC. Translation gives CASAIQGLQGVNEQFF.

The chain uses TRBV24-1 and TRBJ2-2; D not resolved. Germline values: CDR1 KGHDR, CDR2 SFDVKD. Trimming pared 9 bases from V and 7 bases from J, leaving 8 bases between. This CDR3 has 11 amino acids. CDR3 in amino acids: CATDRDGELFF. CDR3 in DNA: TGTGCCACCGATCGTGACGGGGAGCTGTTTTTT.

The rearrangement links TRBV30 to TRBJ1-1, with D maybe TRBD1 (6 bases). V was pared by 8 bases and J by 6 bases, with 22 bases between. This CDR3 is built from 14 residues. Germline V gene data show CDR1 as GTSNPN and CDR2 as SVGIG (reference sequence). The DNA for the CDR3 is TGTGCCCAAGGACCGGGACACATGAAGGCTGAAGCTTTCTTT. Translation gives CAQGPGHMKAEAFF.